The next 29 T cell receptor beta chains were all read from a single sample in a study of blood T cell repertoires in COVID-19. The table came from immunoSEQ multiplex PCR; TCRdb's copy has only in-frame clones and leaves some out. The repertoire includes some 99,000 clones, roughly 80% of them detected once, and about 10% sits in the top ten. The source material was peripheral blood. These receptors were collected from a woman of 80 years or more with acute or convalescent COVID-19.

The V gene is TRBV5-6, the J gene TRBJ1-5; D is possibly TRBD1 (6 bases). The V gene's germline CDR1 is SGHDT and CDR2 YYEEEE. The V end lost 3 bases, the J end lost 11 bases, and 18 bases lay between the germline ends. The CDR3 is 14 amino acids. The CDR3 here is CASSSNRVLAAQHF. For the CDR3, the DNA is TGTGCCAGCAGCTCTAACAGGGTACTTGCGGCCCAGCATTTT.

The chain couples TRBV7-9 to TRBJ1-6; TRBD1 matches at 7 bases. Germline CDR1 and CDR2: SEHNR and FQNEAQ (reference sequence). CDR3 length: 14 amino acids. The ends lost 4 bases at V and 7 bases at J; junction bases unmatched: 4. The CDR3 reads CASSWGQQNSPLHF. CDR3 sequence (DNA): TGTGCCAGCAGCTGGGGACAGCAAAATTCACCCCTCCACTTT.

This clone was counted once. The chain carries TRBV9 and TRBJ2-1, with a weak D call TRBD2 (6 bases). The CDR3 sequence is 15 residues long. CDR1 and CDR2 (germline): SGDLS, YYNGEE. Trimming took off 0 bases at V and 0 bases at J, with 7 bases between the two ends. For the CDR3, the DNA is TGTGCCAGCAGCGTAGCGGAGGGCTCCTACAATGAGCAGTTCTTC. Protein sequence: CASSVAEGSYNEQFF.

The rearrangement links TRBV7-2 to TRBJ2-1; D is perhaps TRBD1 (5 bases). Trimming took 6 bases from V and 14 from J, leaving 26 bases between them. CDR1 is SGHTA, CDR2 FQGNSA, per germline. The CDR3 length is 15 residues. The CDR3 DNA sequence: TGTGCCAGCAGTAGTCGAGGATTTCCAGGGTCTGGAGAGTTCTTC. It specifies CASSSRGFPGSGEFF.

The chain couples TRBV24-1 to TRBJ2-3; possible D gene TRBD2, 5 bases. V was clipped by 1 base and J by 6 bases, with 10 bases between them. The CDR3 is 14 amino acids. The germline CDR1 and CDR2 sequences are KGHDR and SFDVKD. CDR3 nucleotide sequence: TGTGCCACCAGTGATTTCCTCGGGGAGGATACGCAGTATTTT. Its translation: CATSDFLGEDTQYF.

This clone was seen once. This rearrangement joins TRBV7-8 to TRBJ1-1, with D tentatively TRBD1 (6 bases). This CDR3 comprises 13 residues. CDR1 is SGHVS, CDR2 FQNEAQ, per germline. V lost 6 bases and J 1 base, leaving 9 bases between the germline ends. The CDR3 DNA reads as TGTGCCAGCAGGCGGACAGAGAACACTGAAGCTTTCTTT. This encodes CASRRTENTEAFF.

The chain uses TRBV15 and TRBJ1-6; 9 bases line up with TRBD1. CDR1 LNHNV and CDR2 YYDKDF come from the germline V gene (reference sequence). CDR3 length: 15 residues. The V gene end was trimmed by 5 bases and the J gene end by 7 bases; junction bases not matched to a gene: 6. The CDR3 is CATSPGTGRNSPLHF. The CDR3 nucleotides are TGTGCCACCAGCCCAGGGACAGGGAGGAATTCACCCCTCCACTTT. Full variable domain (rest looked up from reference TRBV15 and TRBJ1-6): DAMVIQNPRYQVTQFGKPVTLSCSQTLNHNVMYWYQQKSSQAPKLLFHYYDKDFNNEADTPDNFQSRRPNTSFCFLDIRSPGLGDTAMYLCATSPGTGRNSPLHFGNGTRLTVT.

The chain joins TRBV27 to TRBJ1-6, with a possible D match to TRBD1 (5 bases). The CDR3 covers 11 residues. Germline V gene lookup returns CDR1 MNHEY and CDR2 SMNVEV (reference sequence). V dropped 9 bases and J dropped 10 bases, with 10 bases sitting between them. As DNA, the CDR3 is TGTGCCAGTGGGACTCACTCACCCCTCCACTTT. Residues: CASGTHSPLHF.

V gene TRBV24-1 combines with J gene TRBJ2-3, with D possibly TRBD1 on 6 matching bases. The CDR3 loop spans 14 amino acids. Germline V gene lookup returns CDR1 KGHDR and CDR2 SFDVKD. Between the trimmed V and J ends, which lost 12 bases and 1 base, there was a span of 16 bases. The CDR3 DNA reads TGTGCCTCCGCCCCAGGGGAAGGCACAGATACGCAGTATTTT. It specifies CASAPGEGTDTQYF.

The V call is TRBV3-1 (or the pseudogene TRBV3-2), the J call TRBJ2-3, with D possibly TRBD1 on 6 matching bases. The germline V and J ends were trimmed by 2 bases and 8 bases, with 8 bases remaining between them. There are 12 residues in the CDR3. The germline CDR1 and CDR2 sequences are LGHDT and YNNKEL (reference sequence). CDR3 sequence: CASSQSRGTQYF. In DNA, the CDR3 is TGTGCCAGCAGCCAAAGCAGGGGTACGCAGTATTTT.

The chain links TRBV18 to TRBJ1-1, with a tentative D call TRBD1 (6 bases). Germline V gives CDR1 KGHSH, CDR2 LQKENI. Between the trimmed V and J ends, which lost 3 bases and 4 bases, there was a span of 9 bases. The CDR3 is 13 amino acids. The CDR3 DNA sequence: TGTGCCAGCTCACCCGGACAGACCACTGAAGCTTTCTTT. It is translated as CASSPGQTTEAFF.

The chain carries TRBV5-4 and TRBJ2-5; 9 positions match TRBD1. With V trimmed by 4 bases and J by 3 bases, 13 bases remained unmatched. From germline, CDR1 is SGHNT and CDR2 YYREEE (reference sequence). The CDR3 loop spans 17 amino acids. CDR3 protein: CASSRAPTGGGEETQYF. The CDR3 DNA is TGTGCCAGCAGCCGAGCCCCGACAGGGGGTGGGGAAGAGACCCAGTACTTC. The variable domain in full, completed from reference TRBV5-4 and TRBJ2-5, reads ETGVTQSPTHLIKTRGQQVTLRCSSQSGHNTVSWYQQALGQGPQFIFQYYREEENGRGNFPPRFSGLQFPNYSSELNVNALELDDSALYLCASSRAPTGGGEETQYFGPGTRLLVL.

V usage is TRBV28 and J usage is TRBJ1-3; 7 bases line up with TRBD1. The V segment lost 5 bases and the J segment 0 bases; nucleotides outside the gene matches: 4. This CDR3 is built from 15 residues. Germline CDR1 MDHEN, CDR2 SYDVKM. CDR3 region: CASSPRQGSGNTIYF. As DNA, the CDR3 is TGTGCCAGCAGTCCACGACAGGGCTCTGGAAACACCATATATTTT.

The J gene is TRBJ1-2, the V gene TRBV11-2; tentatively, D is TRBD1 (5 bases). Looked up from germline, CDR1 is SGHAT and CDR2 is FQNNGV. This CDR3 has 11 residues. V dropped 3 bases and J dropped 8 bases, with 7 bases sitting between them. The CDR3 reads CASSFGGGYTF. In DNA form, the CDR3 reads TGTGCCAGCAGCTTCGGGGGAGGCTACACCTTC.

The chain combines TRBV5-1 with TRBJ1-6, with unresolved D. Germline V gene lookup returns CDR1 SGHRS and CDR2 YFSETQ. V dropped 3 bases and J dropped 1 base, with 11 bases sitting between them. The CDR3 length is 16 residues. DNA of the CDR3: TGCGCCAGCAGCTCCCGCCCGGGATCCTATAATTCACCCCTCCACTTT. Protein: CASSSRPGSYNSPLHF.

This clone was observed once. The chain has TRBV5-1 and TRBJ1-5; perhaps TRBD1 as D (5 bases). Germline V CDR1 and CDR2: SGHRS, YFSETQ. V was pared by 1 base and J by 4 bases, with 9 bases between. The length of the CDR3 is 14 residues. In DNA, the CDR3 is TGCGCCAGCAGCTTGTCGGGGGATAATCAGCCCCAGCATTTT. It codes for CASSLSGDNQPQHF.

The chain combines TRBV7-2 with TRBJ1-3; 8 positions agree with TRBD1. V lost 4 bases and J lost 2; bases outside the gene matches: 1. CDR1 is SGHTA, CDR2 FQGNSA, per germline. CDR3 length equals 14 residues. The CDR3 is CASSWTGPGNTIYF. In DNA, the CDR3 is TGTGCCAGCAGCTGGACAGGGCCTGGAAACACCATATATTTT.

The V and J genes are TRBV19 and TRBJ1-1; D is possibly TRBD1 (5 bases). The CDR3 totals 16 residues. V lost 3 bases and J 0 bases, leaving 14 bases between the germline ends. Per the germline V gene, CDR1 is LNHDA and CDR2 is SQIVND (reference sequence). CDR3 DNA: TGTGCCAGTAGTATCTCACGGGGGACGATGAACACTGAAGCTTTCTTT. It translates to CASSISRGTMNTEAFF.

The gene calls are TRBV6-5 and TRBJ2-3; D uncertain. Trimming pared 6 bases from V and 0 bases from J, leaving 7 bases between. CDR3 size: 13 residues. In germline, CDR1 is MNHEY, CDR2 SVGAGI. CDR3 nucleotides: TGTGCCAGCAGCTCCCCTAGCACAGATACGCAGTATTTT. It codes for CASSSPSTDTQYF.

This chain uses TRBV2 with TRBJ2-2, with 9 bases fitting TRBD2. The CDR3 is 17 residues long. In germline, CDR1 is SNHLY, CDR2 FYNNEI. With 4 bases clipped from V and 5 bases from J, the junction kept 11 bases outside the gene matches. The CDR3 nucleotides read TGTGCCAGCAGTGTAGGTCGCGGGGGGGCCGGAACCGGGGAGCTGTTTTTT. This codes for CASSVGRGGAGTGELFF.

This clone has only one observation. This sequence joins TRBV6-5 and TRBJ2-3, with D possibly matching TRBD1 (6 bases). This CDR3 has 15 amino acids. Germline CDR1 is MNHEY and CDR2 is SVGAGI. V was trimmed by 4 bases and J by 0 bases, leaving 11 bases between them. CDR3 in DNA: TGTGCCAGCAGTTTAGGGGGTTTAAGCACAGATACGCAGTATTTT. Protein product: CASSLGGLSTDTQYF.

The rearrangement uses TRBV29-1 and TRBJ1-1; D might be TRBD1 (5 bases). The CDR3 is 13 amino acids. Per the germline V gene, CDR1 is SQVTM and CDR2 is ANQGSEA. V shed 4 bases and J shed 1 base, with 10 bases lying between them. The CDR3 coding sequence is TGCAGCGTTGTAACCCAGGGGAACACTGAAGCTTTCTTT. Translated: CSVVTQGNTEAFF.

The rearrangement joins TRBV14 to TRBJ1-5, with D unresolved. Per the germline V gene, CDR1 is SGHDN and CDR2 is FVKESK. This CDR3 has 12 amino acids. V was cut by 0 bases and J by 9 bases, with 6 bases left in between. The CDR3, as DNA: TGTGCCAGCAGCCAAGATCGGGGGCCCCAGCATTTT. This encodes CASSQDRGPQHF.

This clone was found once. The chain employs TRBV5-1 and TRBJ1-1; the match to TRBD1 covers 10 bases. Germline V gene data show CDR1 as SGHRS and CDR2 as YFSETQ. This CDR3 region has 19 residues. V shed 0 bases and J 2 bases; nucleotides not matched to a gene: 13. The CDR3 protein is CASSLDLGTGERRNTEAFF. CDR3 bases: TGCGCCAGCAGCTTGGATTTGGGGACAGGGGAGAGGAGAAACACTGAAGCTTTCTTT.

This clone appeared once. V is TRBV6-5 and J is TRBJ1-2; D is unresolved. This CDR3 contains 13 residues. In germline, CDR1 is MNHEY, CDR2 SVGAGI. The V end lost 2 bases, the J end lost 2 bases, and 6 bases lay between the germline ends. This chain's CDR3 is CASSYVQNYGYTF. In DNA form, the CDR3 reads TGTGCCAGCAGTTACGTACAAAACTATGGCTACACCTTC.

V usage is TRBV7-2 and J usage is TRBJ1-2; unclear D gene. Trimming left V 5 bases short and J 13 bases short, with 17 bases between. This CDR3 has 12 residues. CDR1 and CDR2 (germline): SGHTA, FQGNSA. CDR3 residues: CASSLNLAASTF. DNA for the CDR3: TGTGCCAGCAGCCTAAATTTGGCAGCGAGCACCTTC.

This chain uses TRBV4-1 with TRBJ1-2; 9 positions match TRBD1. There are 13 residues in the CDR3. Germline V gives CDR1 MGHRA, CDR2 YSYEKL. The V gene end was trimmed by 6 bases and the J gene end by 4 bases; junction bases not matched to a gene: 3. The CDR3, as DNA: TGCGCCAGCAGTCTACAGGGGGCCTATGGCTACACCTTC. Translating gives CASSLQGAYGYTF.

This chain joins TRBV28 and TRBJ1-5; D not certain. This CDR3 has 13 amino acids. The V and J ends lost 10 bases and 5 bases respectively, with 15 bases between them. CDR1 and CDR2 from the germline V gene are MDHEN and SYDVKM. The CDR3 region is CATKGGSHQPQHF. CDR3 bases: TGTGCCACCAAGGGAGGGAGCCATCAGCCCCAGCATTTT.

The chain links TRBV30 to TRBJ2-5, with D unresolved. The CDR3 sequence is 12 residues long. The germline V gene encodes CDR1 GTSNPN and CDR2 SVGIG (reference sequence). V gave up 7 bases and J gave up 5 bases, with 14 bases separating them. CDR3 residues: CALTNGGETQYF. The CDR3 DNA is TGTGCCTTAACTAACGGTGGGGAGACCCAGTACTTC.